The 30 T cell receptor beta chains listed next were all sequenced from one sample in a study of shared clonotypes between healthy human individuals. Libraries were prepared by immunoSEQ multiplex PCR; TCRdb keeps only in-frame clonotypes and omits some of them. The repertoire has over a million clones, around 95% of them found once; the top ten carry more than 0.9%. Material for sequencing was naive CD4+ T cells sorted from blood. Indicated subset: CD45RA+ positively selected. These receptors were obtained from a man aged 30 to 45 in good health.

The chain has TRBV2 and TRBJ1-2; 8 bases fit TRBD1. The CDR3 has 13 residues. Germline V gene lookup returns CDR1 SNHLY and CDR2 FYNNEI. J gave up 8 bases and V 4 bases, and 6 bases lay outside the gene matches. CDR3 sequence: CASSGQGLRGYTF. Here the CDR3 DNA reads TGTGCCAGCAGTGGACAGGGGTTGAGAGGCTACACCTTC.

The chain couples TRBV27 to TRBJ2-5, with 9 positions matching TRBD1. The V segment lost 5 bases and the J segment 2 bases; nucleotides outside the gene matches: 3. CDR3 length equals 14 residues. The germline V gene encodes CDR1 MNHEY and CDR2 SMNVEV (reference sequence). The CDR3 DNA reads TGTGCCAGCAGTGGACAGGGGTTACAAGAGACCCAGTACTTC. It is translated as CASSGQGLQETQYF.

The V gene is TRBV10-3, the J gene TRBJ2-2; perhaps TRBD2 as D (5 bases). V was cut by 0 bases and J by 6 bases, with 20 bases left in between. The germline gives CDR1 ENHRY, CDR2 SYGVKD. The CDR3 runs 18 residues. DNA for the CDR3: TGTGCCATCAGTGAGTCCTTGGCGATCTCCGGGGTCGCCGGGGAGCTGTTTTTT. Its protein product is CAISESLAISGVAGELFF.

On this clone itself: Distinct nucleotide sequences in the sample also encode this CDR3. The chain uses TRBV6-1 and TRBJ2-7; D gene unclear. Deletions cut 0 bases from V and 3 bases from J, with 3 bases between. The CDR3 is 12 amino acids. The germline V gene encodes CDR1 MNHNS and CDR2 SASEGT. CDR3 residues: CASSEAGYEQYF. DNA for the CDR3: TGTGCCAGCAGTGAAGCTGGCTACGAGCAGTACTTC.

V gene TRBV29-1 combines with J gene TRBJ1-1; D might be TRBD1 (6 bases). V was pared by 6 bases and J by 3 bases, with 14 bases between. Germline assignment: CDR1 SQVTM and CDR2 ANQGSEA. CDR3 length: 13 amino acids. Here the CDR3 reads CSVEQGIDTEAFF. The CDR3, as DNA: TGCAGCGTGGAACAGGGAATAGACACTGAAGCTTTCTTT.

The chain recombines TRBV7-3 with TRBJ2-6; 8 positions match TRBD1. This CDR3 has 16 residues. Germline V gives CDR1 SGHTA, CDR2 FQGTGA. The V segment lost 6 bases and the J segment 0 bases; nucleotides outside the gene matches: 4. The CDR3 DNA reads as TGTGCCAGCAGTAGGCAGGGGGCCTCTGGGGCCAACGTCCTGACTTTC. As protein: CASSRQGASGANVLTF.

The chain is built from TRBV30 and TRBJ1-5; 7 bases match TRBD1. V shed 3 bases, J shed 7 bases, and the junction held 6 bases outside the gene matches. CDR3 size: 13 residues. CDR1 is GTSNPN, CDR2 SVGIG, per germline (reference sequence). The CDR3: CAWSRQGDQPQHF. The CDR3 coding sequence is TGTGCCTGGAGCCGACAGGGCGACCAGCCCCAGCATTTT.

CDR3 nucleotides: TGTGCCAGCAGTCCTCCGGGACCCACGCCAACCTACGAGCAGTACTTC. This sequence encodes CASSPPGPTPTYEQYF. The gene calls are TRBV28 and TRBJ2-7; D may correspond to TRBD1 or TRBD2 (5 bases each). The V gene's germline CDR1 is MDHEN and CDR2 SYDVKM. This CDR3 contains 16 residues. V was clipped by 5 bases and J by 2 bases, with 19 bases between them. The full variable domain, its missing parts supplied by reference TRBV28 and TRBJ2-7, is DVKVTQSSRYLVKRTGEKVFLECVQDMDHENMFWYRQDPGLGLRLIYFSYDVKMKEKGDIPEGYSVSREKKERFSLILESASTNQTSMYLCASSPPGPTPTYEQYFGPGTRLTVT.

The rearrangement joins TRBV6-5 to TRBJ2-4; unclear D gene. The V and J ends lost 2 bases and 0 bases respectively, with 5 bases between them. This CDR3 has 14 residues. Germline loops: CDR1 MNHEY, CDR2 SVGAGI. The CDR3 DNA is TGTGCCAGCAGTTACGGCGGAGCCAAAAACATTCAGTACTTC. Amino acid sequence: CASSYGGAKNIQYF.

V and J are TRBV5-8 and TRBJ1-2; D unresolved. The V and J ends lost 0 bases and 4 bases respectively, with 13 bases between them. This CDR3 is 15 amino acids long. CDR1 is SGHTS, CDR2 YDEGEE, per germline. The CDR3 loop reads CASSLALDPRYGYTF. The CDR3 bases are TGTGCCAGCAGCTTGGCCCTGGATCCCCGCTATGGCTACACCTTC. The complete variable domain, with remaining parts taken from reference TRBV5-8 and TRBJ1-2, reads EAGVTQSPTHLIKTRGQQATLRCSPISGHTSVYWYQQALGLGLQFLLWYDEGEERNRGNFPPRFSGRQFPNYSSELNVNALELEDSALYLCASSLALDPRYGYTFGSGTRLTVV.

The chain combines TRBV10-3 with TRBJ2-7; D unclear. Per the germline V gene, CDR1 is ENHRY and CDR2 is SYGVKD. Trimming stripped 0 bases from V and 3 bases from J, with 15 bases between. There are 16 residues in the CDR3. CDR3 protein: CAISESRDFGDYEQYF. CDR3 DNA sequence: TGTGCCATCAGTGAGTCTCGAGACTTTGGGGACTACGAGCAGTACTTC.

The table lists this clone with a count of one. This CDR3 reads CASTQGVSGGELFF. The CDR3 nucleotides are TGCGCCAGCACCCAGGGGGTTTCTGGCGGGGAGCTGTTTTTT. The rearrangement links TRBV5-1 to TRBJ2-2; 7 nucleotides match TRBD1. CDR3 size: 14 residues. Germline-derived CDR1 and CDR2 are SGHRS and YFSETQ. With 6 bases clipped from V and 7 bases from J, the junction kept 9 bases outside the gene matches.

V is TRBV11-1 and J is TRBJ2-2; D is possibly TRBD2 (5 bases). V was pared by 6 bases and J by 3 bases, with 11 bases between. Germline CDR1 SGHAT, CDR2 FQDESV (reference sequence). The CDR3 spans 14 residues. CDR3 nucleotide sequence: TGTGCCAGCAGTTGGACTCGCGACACCGGGGAGCTGTTTTTT. It codes for CASSWTRDTGELFF.

The chain employs TRBV28 and TRBJ1-2; 7 nucleotides line up with TRBD1. Germline CDR1 is MDHEN and CDR2 is SYDVKM. The trim removed 0 bases at V and 3 bases at J, leaving 7 bases unmatched. The CDR3 has 16 residues. The CDR3 spells CASSLWTTGFDYGYTF. Here the CDR3 DNA reads TGTGCCAGCAGTTTATGGACGACAGGGTTCGACTATGGCTACACCTTC.

As concerns this clone: Within the sample, other DNA sequences also encode this same CDR3. The rearrangement joins TRBV5-1 to TRBJ2-1; D unresolved. Germline CDR1 reads SGHRS; CDR2 reads YFSETQ. V lost 0 bases and J 3 bases, leaving 4 bases between the germline ends. This CDR3 comprises 13 residues. Here the CDR3 DNA reads TGCGCCAGCAGCTTGGCGGTCTACAATGAGCAGTTCTTC. It codes for CASSLAVYNEQFF.

The chain links TRBV2 to TRBJ1-3; D not resolved. Trimming left V 1 base short and J 2 bases short, with 9 bases between. The length of the CDR3 is 15 residues. Germline V gene data show CDR1 as SNHLY and CDR2 as FYNNEI. The DNA for the CDR3 is TGTGCCAGCAGTGAAGGGCCCTTCCCTGGAAACACCATATATTTT. Encoded protein: CASSEGPFPGNTIYF.

This chain joins TRBV9 and TRBJ2-4, with D maybe TRBD2 (6 bases). This CDR3 region has 18 residues. Trimming stripped 4 bases from V and 1 base from J, with 21 bases between. Germline V gene data show CDR1 as SGDLS and CDR2 as YYNGEE. DNA of the CDR3: TGTGCCAGCAGCCCAAGAGGTCTAGCGCCTGGGGCCAAAAACATTCAGTACTTC. This translates into CASSPRGLAPGAKNIQYF.

The chain couples TRBV7-3 to TRBJ2-1; D is uncertain. Germline values: CDR1 SGHTA, CDR2 FQGTGA. Trimming left V 0 bases short and J 5 bases short, with 11 bases between. This CDR3 is built from 15 residues. CDR3 nucleotides: TGTGCCAGCAGCTTAACGTCGGCTAGTAACAATGAGCAGTTCTTC. This sequence encodes CASSLTSASNNEQFF.

This chain connects TRBV27 to TRBJ2-1; 7 nucleotides match TRBD1. This CDR3 contains 18 residues. V shed 2 bases and J 1 base; nucleotides not matched to a gene: 11. CDR1 and CDR2 from the germline V gene are MNHEY and SMNVEV (reference sequence). CDR3 in DNA: TGTGCCAGCAGTTTACTTGCCCGGACAGGAATTTCCTACAATGAGCAGTTCTTC. Translated: CASSLLARTGISYNEQFF.

The V call is TRBV18, the J call TRBJ1-5, with D unresolved. The germline V gene has CDR1 KGHSH and CDR2 LQKENI. V gave up 6 bases and J gave up 5 bases, with 14 bases separating them. The CDR3 spans 14 residues. The CDR3 loop is CASSQDERYQPQHF. CDR3 in DNA: TGTGCCAGCTCGCAGGACGAAAGATATCAGCCCCAGCATTTT.

The chain links TRBV5-8 to TRBJ1-5; 11 nucleotides match TRBD1. This CDR3 is 18 amino acids long. The trim removed 4 bases at V and 9 bases at J, leaving 18 bases unmatched. In germline, CDR1 is SGHTS, CDR2 YDEGEE. CDR3 in amino acids: CASSQPIGDRGDVRPQHF. The DNA of the CDR3 is TGTGCCAGCAGCCAGCCTATCGGGGACAGGGGGGACGTTAGGCCCCAGCATTTT.

As DNA, the CDR3 is TGTGCCAGCAGTCAACTTGGGGGAAATCAGCCCCAGCATTTT. This gives the protein CASSQLGGNQPQHF. The genes are TRBV25-1 and TRBJ1-5, with D possibly TRBD1 on 5 matching bases. The V and J ends lost 5 bases and 4 bases respectively, with 12 bases between them. Germline CDR1 reads MGHDK; CDR2 reads SYGVNS. This CDR3 contains 14 residues.

The chain uses TRBV7-9 and TRBJ2-1, with 7 bases identical to TRBD1. Losses at the gene ends were 6 bases for V and 12 bases for J; bases not matched to a gene: 11. From germline, CDR1 is SEHNR and CDR2 FQNEAQ (reference sequence). The CDR3 is 13 residues long. The CDR3 is CASRDTTGEMQFF. In DNA, the CDR3 is TGTGCCAGCAGAGACACAACAGGGGAGATGCAGTTCTTC.

Only a few counts were recorded for this clone. The chain is built from TRBV5-1 and TRBJ2-7, with D possibly TRBD1 on 6 matching bases. Germline values: CDR1 SGHRS, CDR2 YFSETQ. The CDR3 sequence is 13 residues long. V shed 6 bases and J shed 2 bases, with 12 bases lying between them. The chain's CDR3 is CASTGQPAYEQYF. CDR3 DNA sequence: TGCGCCAGCACCGGACAGCCAGCCTACGAGCAGTACTTC.

The chain has TRBV2 and TRBJ2-5, with D uncertain. Germline CDR1 is SNHLY and CDR2 is FYNNEI. V lost 6 bases and J lost 5, with 7 bases in between. This CDR3 has 11 amino acids. Here the CDR3 reads CASSLVETQYF. The CDR3 DNA reads as TGTGCCAGCAGCCTCGTGGAGACCCAGTACTTC.

The V gene is TRBV7-9, the J gene TRBJ2-5; 7 bases are a match to TRBD1. The germline CDR1 and CDR2 sequences are SEHNR and FQNEAQ (reference sequence). CDR3 length equals 16 residues. V dropped 4 bases and J dropped 4; count of bases not matched to a gene: 12. CDR3 sequence: CASSSTETGMGETQYF. The DNA for the CDR3 is TGTGCCAGCAGCTCGACTGAGACAGGGATGGGAGAGACCCAGTACTTC.

The chain carries TRBV7-8 and TRBJ2-1; D gene unclear. The CDR3 is 14 amino acids. The germline gives CDR1 SGHVS, CDR2 FQNEAQ. Trimming removed 5 bases from V and 11 bases from J, with 19 bases in between. The CDR3 sequence is CASSLPSLPSKQFF. As DNA, the CDR3 is TGTGCCAGCAGCCTTCCCTCCCTGCCTAGTAAGCAGTTCTTC. Variable domain in full (rest from reference TRBV7-8 and TRBJ2-1): GAGVSQSPRYKVAKRGQDVALRCDPISGHVSLFWYQQALGQGPEFLTYFQNEAQLDKSGLPSDRFFAERPEGSVSTLKIQRTQQEDSAVYLCASSLPSLPSKQFFGPGTRLTVL.

Of note for this clone: Other nucleotide sequences from this sample produce the same CDR3. This chain links TRBV2 with TRBJ2-5; 8 nucleotides line up with TRBD1. CDR1 is SNHLY and CDR2 is FYNNEI in the germline V gene. The CDR3 covers 13 residues. J was trimmed by 5 bases and V by 6 bases; bases with no gene match: 5. CDR3 region: CASSGTGQETQYF. In nucleotides, the CDR3 is TGTGCCAGCAGCGGGACAGGACAGGAGACCCAGTACTTC.

The chain is built from TRBV2 and TRBJ2-4; D is possibly TRBD2 (6 bases). This CDR3 comprises 15 residues. The V end was cut by 8 bases, the J end by 2 bases, with 16 bases between. Germline-derived CDR1 and CDR2 are SNHLY and FYNNEI. The CDR3 region is CASGEEGEPKNIQYF. CDR3 sequence (DNA): TGTGCCAGCGGGGAGGAGGGAGAGCCCAAAAACATTCAGTACTTC. Drawing the rest from reference TRBV2 and TRBJ2-4, the complete variable domain is EPEVTQTPSHQVTQMGQEVILRCVPISNHLYFYWYRQILGQKVEFLVSFYNNEISEKSEIFDDQFSVERPDGSNFTLKIRSTKLEDSAMYFCASGEEGEPKNIQYFGAGTRLSVL.

V is TRBV18 and J is TRBJ2-3, with 11 nucleotides matching TRBD2. Trimming removed 3 bases from V and 4 bases from J; junction bases left unmatched: 12. Germline V gene data show CDR1 as KGHSH and CDR2 as LQKENI. CDR3 length: 18 amino acids. Here the CDR3 reads CASSPLRLAGLVADTQYF. The CDR3 bases are TGTGCCAGCTCACCTCTGAGACTAGCGGGATTAGTGGCAGATACGCAGTATTTT.